Presented here are 4 T cell receptor beta chains from one specimen sequenced in a study of PD-1 blockade in classical Hodgkin lymphoma. Each and every patient relapsed after autologous stem cell transplantation, and patients got differing brentuximab vedotin exposure. The table came from immunoSEQ multiplex PCR; TCRdb's copy has only in-frame clones and leaves some out. Here the sample spans 53,000 or so clones, approximately 81% being singletons. The specimen was peripheral blood mononuclear cells (PBMCs), collected at baseline. The receptors were gathered from a human donor with classical Hodgkin lymphoma.

The rearrangement uses TRBV29-1 and TRBJ2-1; D is undetermined. The CDR3 is 11 residues long. Trimming shortened V by 4 bases and J by 10 bases, and 11 bases separated the two germline ends. In germline, CDR1 is SQVTM, CDR2 ANQGSEA. CDR3 residues: CSVATAAEQFF. The CDR3 DNA follows: TGCAGCGTTGCTACGGCGGCAGAGCAGTTCTTC.

The rearrangement links TRBV7-2 to TRBJ2-3, with D perhaps TRBD1 or TRBD2 (5 bases each). The CDR3 is 14 amino acids. The germline V and J ends were trimmed by 2 bases and 4 bases, with 10 bases remaining between them. From germline, CDR1 is SGHTA and CDR2 FQGNSA. CDR3 bases: TGTGCCAGCAGCTTATCGGGGCCTCCAGATACGCAGTATTTT. Encoded protein: CASSLSGPPDTQYF.

V and J are TRBV30 and TRBJ1-2, with TRBD1 as a possible D gene (5 bases). Germline loops: CDR1 GTSNPN, CDR2 SVGIG (reference sequence). With 5 bases removed from V and 4 bases from J, the gap between germline ends came to 11 bases. CDR3 length equals 12 residues. The DNA for the CDR3 is TGTGCCTGGCTCGTAGGGACCTATGGCTACACCTTC. Translating it yields CAWLVGTYGYTF.

The V call is TRBV20-1, the J call TRBJ1-2; D is unclear. V lost 3 bases and J 4 bases, leaving 0 bases between the germline ends. Per the germline V gene, CDR1 is DFQATT and CDR2 is SNEGSKA (reference sequence). The CDR3 covers 9 residues. The CDR3 here is CSASYGYTF. For the CDR3, the DNA is TGCAGTGCTAGCTATGGCTACACCTTC.